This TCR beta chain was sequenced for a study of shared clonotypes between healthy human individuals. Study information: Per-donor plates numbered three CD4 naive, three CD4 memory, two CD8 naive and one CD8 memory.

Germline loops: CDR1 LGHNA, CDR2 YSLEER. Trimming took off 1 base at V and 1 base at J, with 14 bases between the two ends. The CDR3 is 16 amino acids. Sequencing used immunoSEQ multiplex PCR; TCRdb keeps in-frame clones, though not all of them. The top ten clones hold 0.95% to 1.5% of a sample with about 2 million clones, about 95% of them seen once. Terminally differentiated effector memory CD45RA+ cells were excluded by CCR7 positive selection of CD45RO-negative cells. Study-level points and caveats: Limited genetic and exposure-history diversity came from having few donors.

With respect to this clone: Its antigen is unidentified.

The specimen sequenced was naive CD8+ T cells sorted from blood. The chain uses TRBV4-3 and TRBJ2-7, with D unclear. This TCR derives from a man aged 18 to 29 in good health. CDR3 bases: TGCGCCAGCAGCCAAGGACCCCCGGGCACGTCCTACGAGCAGTACTTC. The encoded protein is CASSQGPPGTSYEQYF.